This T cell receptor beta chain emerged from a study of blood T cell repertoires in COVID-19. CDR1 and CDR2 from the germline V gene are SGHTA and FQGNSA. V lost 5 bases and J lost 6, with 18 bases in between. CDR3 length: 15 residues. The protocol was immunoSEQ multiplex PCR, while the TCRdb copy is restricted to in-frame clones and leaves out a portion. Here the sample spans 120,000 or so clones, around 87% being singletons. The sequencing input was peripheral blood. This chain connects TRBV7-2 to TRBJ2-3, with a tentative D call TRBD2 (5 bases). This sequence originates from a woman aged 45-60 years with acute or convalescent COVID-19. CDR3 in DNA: TGTGCCAGCAGCCCGGGGATGAGAAGATACGATACGCAGTATTTT. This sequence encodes CASSPGMRRYDTQYF. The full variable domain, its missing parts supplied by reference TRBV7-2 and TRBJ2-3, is GAGVSQSPSNKVTEKGKDVELRCDPISGHTALYWYRQSLGQGLEFLIYFQGNSAPDKSGLPSDRFSAERTGGSVSTLTIQRTQQEDSAVYLCASSPGMRRYDTQYFGPGTRLTVL.